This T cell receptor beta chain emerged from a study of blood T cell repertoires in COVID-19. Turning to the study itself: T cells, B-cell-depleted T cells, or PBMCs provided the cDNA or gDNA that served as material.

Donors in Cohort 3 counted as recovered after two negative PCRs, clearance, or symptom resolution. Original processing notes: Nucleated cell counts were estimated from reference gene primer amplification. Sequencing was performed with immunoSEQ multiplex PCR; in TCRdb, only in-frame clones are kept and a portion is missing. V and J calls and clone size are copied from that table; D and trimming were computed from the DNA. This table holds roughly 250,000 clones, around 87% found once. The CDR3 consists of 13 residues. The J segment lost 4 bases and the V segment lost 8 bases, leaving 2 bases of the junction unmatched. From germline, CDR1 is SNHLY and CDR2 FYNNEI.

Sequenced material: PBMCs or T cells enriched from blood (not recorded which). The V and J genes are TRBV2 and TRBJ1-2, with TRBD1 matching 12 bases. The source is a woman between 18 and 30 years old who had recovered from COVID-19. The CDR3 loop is CASGTGGGYGYTF. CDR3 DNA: TGTGCCAGCGGGACAGGGGGCGGCTATGGCTACACCTTC. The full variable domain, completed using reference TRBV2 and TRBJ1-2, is EPEVTQTPSHQVTQMGQEVILRCVPISNHLYFYWYRQILGQKVEFLVSFYNNEISEKSEIFDDQFSVERPDGSNFTLKIRSTKLEDSAMYFCASGTGGGYGYTFGSGTRLTVV.